These T cell receptor beta chains were read from a single sample in a study of blood T cell repertoires in COVID-19. Profiling relied on immunoSEQ multiplex PCR, and the TCRdb table lists in-frame clones only, not all of them. The sample holds about 340,000 clones, roughly 85% seen once. Material for sequencing was PBMCs or T cells enriched from blood (not recorded which). These receptors were collected from a woman between 40 and 55 years old with acute COVID-19. Each CDR3 is given with its conserved first and last residue. The D gene is left open where the match is weak. Rows may omit the clone size; those that give it use once, few, many or a size class.

j_call d_call clone_size v_call cdr3_nt cdr3_aa
TRBJ2-1 TRBD2 . TRBV6-5 TGTGCCAGCAGTTCCCCTTGGGGACTAGACGATGAGCAGTTCTTC CASSSPWGLDDEQFF
TRBJ2-1 TRBD2 . TRBV11-3 TGTGCCAGCAGCTCAGGGGGGACTAGCGGGAATAATGAGCAGTTCTTC CASSSGGTSGNNEQFF
TRBJ2-3 TRBD2 . TRBV7-6 TGTGCCAGCAGCTTAGTAGCGGGGAGGGGCACAGATACGCAGTATTTT CASSLVAGRGTDTQYF
TRBJ2-7 TRBD2 . TRBV7-2 TGTGCCAGCAGCCCAGGACTAGCGGGGGTGCAGTACTTC CASSPGLAGVQYF
TRBJ1-5 . . TRBV11-2 TGTGCCAGCAGCTTAGTAGGCAGACACAATCAGCCCCAGCATTTT CASSLVGRHNQPQHF
TRBJ2-3 . . TRBV2 TGTGCCAGCAGTGAAGACAGGGCTGTGGATACGCAGTATTTT CASSEDRAVDTQYF
TRBJ2-7 . . TRBV5-5 TGTGCCAGCAGCTTGTTTCAGGCCAACTACGAGCAGTACTTC CASSLFQANYEQYF
TRBJ2-2 TRBD1 once TRBV6-6 TGTGCCAGCAGTTCCACCGGGACAGGGGGGGCCGGGGAGCTGTTTTTT CASSSTGTGGAGELFF
TRBJ2-1 . . TRBV20-1 TGCAGTGCTTACAACAATGAGCAGTTCTTC CSAYNNEQFF
TRBJ1-2 TRBD1 . TRBV12-5 TGTGCTAGTGGTTTGAAGGGGGCAGAAAACTATGGCTACACCTTC CASGLKGAENYGYTF
TRBJ2-5 . . TRBV28 TGTGCCAGCAGTTCCATATGGGATTACAGGGAAGAGACCCAGTACTTC CASSSIWDYREETQYF
TRBJ1-5 TRBD1 . TRBV19 TGTGCCAGTAGTACTCGGAGAGGGACAGAGTATAGCAATCAGCCCCAGCATTTT CASSTRRGTEYSNQPQHF
TRBJ2-2 . . TRBV5-6 TGTGCCAGCAGCTTGTCCCAACGGGGGGAGCTGTTTTTT CASSLSQRGELFF
TRBJ1-3 . . TRBV10-3 TGTGCCATCGGTTCACCCAGCTCTGGAAACACCATATATTTT CAIGSPSSGNTIYF
TRBJ2-1 . . TRBV29-1 TGCAGCGTGTATACAGGGGAGGCGTTCTTC CSVYTGEAFF
TRBJ2-3 . . TRBV15 TGTGCCACCAGCAGCCGCACCGCGGTTGGCACAGATACGCAGTATTTT CATSSRTAVGTDTQYF
TRBJ1-1 TRBD1 . TRBV5-4 TGTGCCAGCAGCTTGGGCGGGACAGGGCCGGGGACTGAAGCTTTCTTT CASSLGGTGPGTEAFF
TRBJ1-2 TRBD1 . TRBV10-3 TGTGCCACCAGACCCGGGACAGGGTATGGCTACACCTTC CATRPGTGYGYTF